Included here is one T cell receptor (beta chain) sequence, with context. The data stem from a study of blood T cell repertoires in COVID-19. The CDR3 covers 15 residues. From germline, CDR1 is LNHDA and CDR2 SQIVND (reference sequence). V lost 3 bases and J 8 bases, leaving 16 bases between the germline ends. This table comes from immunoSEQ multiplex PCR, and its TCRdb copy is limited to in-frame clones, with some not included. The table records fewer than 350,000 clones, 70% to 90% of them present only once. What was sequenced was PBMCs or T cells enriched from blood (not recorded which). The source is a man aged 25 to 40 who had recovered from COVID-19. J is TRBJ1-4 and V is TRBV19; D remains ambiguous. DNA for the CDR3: TGTGCCAGTAGTATCCCCGTTGGCCCCGCAGAAAAACTGTTTTTT. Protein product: CASSIPVGPAEKLFF.